This T cell receptor (beta chain) was sequenced in a study of T cell therapy after organ transplantation. Study-wide background: A median of 1.92 x 10^8 CMV-specific T cells was infused in 2 to 6 doses.

Comments on this clone: No antigen is known for it.

From germline, CDR1 is SQVTM and CDR2 ANQGSEA. V was shortened by 3 bases and J by 5 bases, with 13 bases between the two germline ends. There are 13 residues in the CDR3. This table comes from immunoSEQ multiplex PCR, and its TCRdb copy is limited to in-frame clones, with some not included. The profile shows over 20,000 clones, roughly 89% of them singletons. Time point reported: 20-29 weeks after completion of therapy. Sequences were derived from CD8+ T cells from blood, sampled after autologous CMV-specific T cell therapy. This TCR came from a human patient who had received a solid organ transplant and had CMV disease. The graft donor may have given rise to some T cells. The rearrangement uses TRBV29-1 and TRBJ1-1; D uncertain. In DNA, the CDR3 is TGCAGCGTTGAGGTACGGGGTATGACTGAAGCTTTCTTT. This gives the protein CSVEVRGMTEAFF.